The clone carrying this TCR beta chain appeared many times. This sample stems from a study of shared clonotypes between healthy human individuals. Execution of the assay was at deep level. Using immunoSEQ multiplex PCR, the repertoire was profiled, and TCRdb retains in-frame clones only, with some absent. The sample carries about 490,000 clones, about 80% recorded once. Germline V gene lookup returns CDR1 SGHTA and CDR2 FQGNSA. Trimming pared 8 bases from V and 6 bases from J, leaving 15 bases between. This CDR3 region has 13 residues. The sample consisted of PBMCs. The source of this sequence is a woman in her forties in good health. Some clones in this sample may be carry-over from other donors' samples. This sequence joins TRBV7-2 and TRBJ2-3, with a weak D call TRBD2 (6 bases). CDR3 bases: TGTGCCAGCGTCCTGGGGGGAGCCGATACGCAGTATTTT. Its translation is CASVLGGADTQYF.